The source of this T cell receptor (beta chain) is a study of T cell responses to AZD1222 COVID-19 vaccine. The data were produced by immunoSEQ multiplex PCR, yet TCRdb's version contains in-frame clones alone and is incomplete. The sample holds some 120,000 clones, approximately 90% seen once. This CDR3 is built from 13 residues. V was trimmed by 2 bases and J by 3 bases, leaving 4 bases between them. Germline CDR1 and CDR2: KGHDR and SFDVKD. The starting material was peripheral blood, obtained 28 days after the second AZD1222 dose. The V and J genes are TRBV24-1 and TRBJ2-1; D is ambiguous. The receptor's source is an adult who received the AZD1222 COVID-19 vaccine. The CDR3 region is CATSDYYYNEQFF. CDR3 coding DNA: TGTGCCACCAGTGATTACTACTACAATGAGCAGTTCTTC.